This T cell receptor (beta chain) is drawn from a study of regulatory T cells in long-lasting Graves disease. Study-wide context: A definition of persistent Graves' disease required over 5 years of antithyroid drugs plus positive TSH receptor antibodies.

Findings of the study overall: TRBV28, TRBJ1-2 and TRBJ2-5 emerged as the favored segments in persistent disease.

Germline V gene lookup returns CDR1 MNHEY and CDR2 SVGEGT. The ends were cut back, 10 bases at V and 5 bases at J, with 21 bases in the middle. The CDR3 is 15 amino acids. Time point here: persistent/refractory GD, antithyroid drugs over 5 years with positive TRAb. Following extraction of RNA from PBMCs, that RNA was used to make the TCR library. The authors diagnosed Graves' disease using American Thyroid Association guidelines. To make TCR beta libraries, researchers used iRepertoire HTBI primers and Arm-PCR of CDR3 regions. As handled by the study authors: The identification of 60 or so TRBV and roughly 14 TRBJ segments was made across samples. MiXCR, applied by TCRdb to the multiplex PCR reads, yields one record per CDR3 protein. In this record, the V and J calls reflect TCRdb's handling and not the investigators' own analysis. The data show a few hundred thousand distinct CDR3 sequences, about 23% seen once.

Note on this clonotype: Its target is not known.

The sequences come from peripheral blood mononuclear cells (PBMCs), collected when the disease was refractory, from a patient treated with antithyroid drugs. The TCR originated in a woman in her forties with Graves disease. This sequence joins TRBV6-2 or TRBV6-3 and TRBJ2-1; D may be TRBD2 (6 bases). The CDR3 DNA sequence: TGTGCCATCATGACCGCTGCGGGGCCCCACAATGAGCAGTTCTTC. Translated: CAIMTAAGPHNEQFF.